One and the same sample provided the 5 T cell receptor beta chains below, sequenced in a study of blood T cell repertoires in COVID-19. This table comes from immunoSEQ multiplex PCR, and its TCRdb copy is limited to in-frame clones, with some not included. The repertoire holds about 150,000 clones, with 84% as singletons. Sequencing was carried out using peripheral blood. The receptors come from a human donor in a cohort sampled during active COVID-19.

The rearrangement uses TRBV5-1 and TRBJ2-2; D is possibly TRBD1 (5 bases). Germline CDR1 and CDR2: SGHRS and YFSETQ. This CDR3 has 15 residues. Trimming shortened V by 0 bases and J by 3 bases, and 9 bases separated the two germline ends. The CDR3 sequence is CASSLGAGHTGELFF. CDR3 DNA sequence: TGCGCCAGCAGCTTGGGAGCAGGGCACACCGGGGAGCTGTTTTTT.

The sample holds one count of this clone. The chain recombines TRBV2 with TRBJ1-2; D is unresolved. CDR3 length: 13 amino acids. V shed 4 bases and J shed 8 bases, with 14 bases lying between them. Germline lookup yields CDR1 SNHLY and CDR2 FYNNEI. Here the CDR3 reads CASSAPPGWGYTF. The CDR3 DNA reads TGTGCCAGCAGTGCCCCACCGGGTTGGGGCTACACCTTC.

The J gene is TRBJ2-3, the V gene TRBV9; D is unclear. Between the trimmed V and J ends, which lost 4 bases and 0 bases, there was a span of 6 bases. Germline V lookup: CDR1 SGDLS, CDR2 YYNGEE. The CDR3 has 13 residues. CDR3 in amino acids: CASSLTSTDTQYF. DNA of the CDR3: TGTGCCAGCAGCTTGACTAGCACAGATACGCAGTATTTT.

The rearrangement joins TRBV14 to TRBJ1-2, with D possibly TRBD1 on 6 matching bases. There are 14 residues in the CDR3. V lost 1 base and J lost 8, with 14 bases in between. Per the germline V gene, CDR1 is SGHDN and CDR2 is FVKESK. The CDR3 is CASSQVAGAGGYTF. CDR3 in DNA: TGTGCCAGCAGCCAAGTAGCGGGGGCTGGAGGCTACACCTTC.

The chain employs TRBV19 and TRBJ2-1; tentative D call: TRBD2 (6 bases). Per the germline V gene, CDR1 is LNHDA and CDR2 is SQIVND (reference sequence). Trimming cost V 7 bases and J 5 bases, with 15 bases left between them. The CDR3 contains 14 residues. CDR3 sequence: CASKSLAFHNEQFF. CDR3 DNA: TGTGCCAGTAAAAGCCTAGCGTTCCACAATGAGCAGTTCTTC.